Below, one TCR beta chain is given with its context. The antigen remains unidentified. Hyperthyroidism was new, under 2 months, in patients aged 18 to 65. The sample belongs to a study of Graves' ophthalmopathy and Graves' hyperthyroidism. Researchers took RNA transcripts and amplified TCR beta CDR3 regions from them. The workflow started with a first-round RT-PCR run with HTBI primers and then moved on to a second-round multiplex PCR. TCRdb independently ran MiXCR on the multiplex PCR reads; one entry per CDR3 protein. The sample holds 900,000 to 1,200,000 distinct CDR3 sequences, roughly two fifths seen once. General study findings and limits: For predicting ophthalmopathy progression, the model had 70.59% sensitivity and 72.22% specificity. With about 88% sensitivity and around 80% specificity, a 13-signature model separated ophthalmopathy from stable hyperthyroidism.

Germline lookup yields CDR1 DFQATT and CDR2 SNEGSKA (reference sequence). The CDR3 spans 14 residues. Trimming took 6 bases from V and 6 from J, leaving 18 bases between them. The source material was peripheral blood or thyroid tissue (not recorded which). The sequence was obtained from an adult man with Graves' hyperthyroidism. This rearrangement joins TRBV20-1 to TRBJ1-5, with D perhaps matching TRBD1 (6 bases). CDR3 sequence reads: CSAKQGSLSQPQHF. The CDR3 DNA sequence: TGCAGTGCCAAACAGGGCTCTCTTAGTCAGCCCCAGCATTTT.